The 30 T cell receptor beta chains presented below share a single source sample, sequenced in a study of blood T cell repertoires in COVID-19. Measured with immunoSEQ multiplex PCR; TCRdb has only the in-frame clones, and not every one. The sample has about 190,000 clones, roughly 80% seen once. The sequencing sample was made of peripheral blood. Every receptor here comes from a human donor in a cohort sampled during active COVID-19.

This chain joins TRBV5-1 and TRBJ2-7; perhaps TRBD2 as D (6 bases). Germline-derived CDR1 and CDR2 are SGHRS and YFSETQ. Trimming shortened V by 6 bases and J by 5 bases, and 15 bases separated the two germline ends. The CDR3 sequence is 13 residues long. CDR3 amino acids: CASTLGGKDEQYF. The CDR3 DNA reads TGCGCCAGCACCCTTGGAGGGAAGGACGAGCAGTACTTC.

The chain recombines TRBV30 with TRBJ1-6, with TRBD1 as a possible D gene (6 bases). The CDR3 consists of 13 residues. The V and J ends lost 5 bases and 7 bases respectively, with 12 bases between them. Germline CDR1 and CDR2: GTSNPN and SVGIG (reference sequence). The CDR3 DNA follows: TGTGCCTGGGCACAGGGAACCAATTCACCCCTCCACTTT. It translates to CAWAQGTNSPLHF.

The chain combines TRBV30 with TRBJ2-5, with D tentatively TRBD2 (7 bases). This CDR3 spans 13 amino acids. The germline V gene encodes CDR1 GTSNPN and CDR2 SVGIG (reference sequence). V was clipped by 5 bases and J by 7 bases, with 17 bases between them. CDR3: CAWAGELGGTQYF. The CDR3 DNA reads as TGTGCCTGGGCGGGAGAATTAGGGGGGACCCAGTACTTC. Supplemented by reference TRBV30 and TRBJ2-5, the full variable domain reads SQTIHQWPATLVQPVGSPLSLECTVEGTSNPNLYWYRQAAGRGLQLLFYSVGIGQISSEVPQNLSASRPQDRQFILSSKKLLLSDSGFYLCAWAGELGGTQYFGPGTRLLVL.

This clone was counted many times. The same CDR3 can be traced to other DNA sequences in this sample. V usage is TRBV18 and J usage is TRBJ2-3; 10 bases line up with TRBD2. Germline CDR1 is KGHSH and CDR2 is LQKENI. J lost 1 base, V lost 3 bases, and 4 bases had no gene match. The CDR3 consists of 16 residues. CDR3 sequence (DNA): TGTGCCAGCTCACCCGGGCTAGCGGGGGGCACAGATACGCAGTATTTT. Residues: CASSPGLAGGTDTQYF.

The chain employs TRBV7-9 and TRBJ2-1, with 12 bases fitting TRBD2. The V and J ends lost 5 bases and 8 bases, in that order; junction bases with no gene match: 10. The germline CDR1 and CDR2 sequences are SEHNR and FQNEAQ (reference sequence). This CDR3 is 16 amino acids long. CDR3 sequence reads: CASSPRLAGARDEQFF. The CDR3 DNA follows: TGTGCCAGCAGCCCCCGACTAGCGGGGGCTCGGGATGAGCAGTTCTTC.

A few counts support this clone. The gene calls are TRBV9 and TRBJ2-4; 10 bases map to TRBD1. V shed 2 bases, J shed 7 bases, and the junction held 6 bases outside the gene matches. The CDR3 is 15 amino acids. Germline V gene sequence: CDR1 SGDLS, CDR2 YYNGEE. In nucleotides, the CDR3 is TGTGCCAGCAGCGTCGAGGGACAGGGGTTGAACATTCAGTACTTC. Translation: CASSVEGQGLNIQYF.

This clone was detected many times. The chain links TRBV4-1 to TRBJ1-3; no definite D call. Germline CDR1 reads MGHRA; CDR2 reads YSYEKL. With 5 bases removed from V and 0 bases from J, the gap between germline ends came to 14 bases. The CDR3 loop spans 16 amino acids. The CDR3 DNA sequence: TGCGCCAGCAGCGATAAGCTGCGAATCTCTGGAAACACCATATATTTT. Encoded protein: CASSDKLRISGNTIYF.

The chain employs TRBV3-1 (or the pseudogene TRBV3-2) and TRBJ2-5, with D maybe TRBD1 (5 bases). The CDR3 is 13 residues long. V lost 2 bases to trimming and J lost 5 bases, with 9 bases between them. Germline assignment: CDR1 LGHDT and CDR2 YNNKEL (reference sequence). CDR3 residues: CASSQRGSETQYF. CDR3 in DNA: TGTGCCAGCAGCCAAAGGGGTTCTGAGACCCAGTACTTC.

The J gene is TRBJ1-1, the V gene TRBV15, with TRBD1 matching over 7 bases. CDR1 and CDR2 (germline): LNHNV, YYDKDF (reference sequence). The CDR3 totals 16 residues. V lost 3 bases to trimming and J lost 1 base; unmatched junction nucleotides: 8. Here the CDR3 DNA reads TGTGCCACCAGCAGCGGGGGGGACAGTGAGAACACTGAAGCTTTCTTT. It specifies CATSSGGDSENTEAFF.

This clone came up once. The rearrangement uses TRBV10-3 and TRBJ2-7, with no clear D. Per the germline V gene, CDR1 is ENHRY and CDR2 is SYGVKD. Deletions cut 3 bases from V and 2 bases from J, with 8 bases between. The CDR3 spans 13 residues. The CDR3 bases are TGTGCCATCAGTGATGCCCAGACCTACGAGCAGTACGTC. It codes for CAISDAQTYEQYV.

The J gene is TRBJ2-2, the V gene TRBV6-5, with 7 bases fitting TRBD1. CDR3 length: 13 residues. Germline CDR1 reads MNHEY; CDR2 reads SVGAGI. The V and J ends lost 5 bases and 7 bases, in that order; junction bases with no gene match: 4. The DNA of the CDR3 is TGTGCCAGCAGTCATGACAGGGTCGGGGAGCTGTTTTTT. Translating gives CASSHDRVGELFF.

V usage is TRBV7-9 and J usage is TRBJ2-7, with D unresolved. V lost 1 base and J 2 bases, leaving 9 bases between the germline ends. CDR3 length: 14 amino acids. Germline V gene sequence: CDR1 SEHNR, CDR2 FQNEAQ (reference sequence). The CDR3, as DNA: TGTGCCAGCAGCTTAGGGGTGACACCCTACGAGCAGTACGTC. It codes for CASSLGVTPYEQYV.

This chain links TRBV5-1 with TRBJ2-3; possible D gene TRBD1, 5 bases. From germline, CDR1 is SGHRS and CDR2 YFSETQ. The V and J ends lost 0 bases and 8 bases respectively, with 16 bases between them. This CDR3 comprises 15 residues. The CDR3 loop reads CASSLDRIPAFTQYF. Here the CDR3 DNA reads TGCGCCAGCAGCTTGGACAGGATCCCCGCATTTACGCAGTATTTT.

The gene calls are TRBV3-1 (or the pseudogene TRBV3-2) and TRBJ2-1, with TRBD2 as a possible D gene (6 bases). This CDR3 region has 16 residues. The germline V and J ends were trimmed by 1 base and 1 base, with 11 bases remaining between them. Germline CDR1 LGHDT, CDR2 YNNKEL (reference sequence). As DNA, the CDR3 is TGTGCCAGCAGCCAAGGGAATCTAGCGTCCTACAATGAGCAGTTCTTC. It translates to CASSQGNLASYNEQFF.

CDR3 sequence: CASSLSGALNNQPQHF. The CDR3 DNA follows: TGTGCCAGCAGCTTAAGCGGCGCTCTCAACAATCAGCCCCAGCATTTT. The rearrangement joins TRBV11-2 to TRBJ1-5; no clear D. The germline V gene has CDR1 SGHAT and CDR2 FQNNGV. CDR3 length equals 16 residues. Trimming cost V 2 bases and J 3 bases, with 14 bases left between them. The whole variable domain, remainder taken from reference TRBV11-2 and TRBJ1-5, is EAGVAQSPRYKIIEKRQSVAFWCNPISGHATLYWYQQILGQGPKLLIQFQNNGVVDDSQLPKDRFSAERLKGVDSTLKIQPAKLEDSAVYLCASSLSGALNNQPQHFGDGTRLSIL.

The CDR3 coding sequence is TGTGCCAGCTCACCACTCCCCGGGGGGAACACTGAAGCTTTCTTT. Its protein product is CASSPLPGGNTEAFF. The chain has TRBV18 and TRBJ1-1; D might be TRBD1 (5 bases). The CDR3 covers 15 residues. Trimming cost V 1 base and J 1 base, with 10 bases left between them. The germline gives CDR1 KGHSH, CDR2 LQKENI.

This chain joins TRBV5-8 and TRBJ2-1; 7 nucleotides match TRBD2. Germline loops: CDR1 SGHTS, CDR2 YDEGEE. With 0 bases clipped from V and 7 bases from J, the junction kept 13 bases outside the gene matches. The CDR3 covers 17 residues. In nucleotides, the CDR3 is TGTGCCAGCAGCTTGGCCCGTACTAGCGCGACAAGGAATGAGCAGTTCTTC. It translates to CASSLARTSATRNEQFF.

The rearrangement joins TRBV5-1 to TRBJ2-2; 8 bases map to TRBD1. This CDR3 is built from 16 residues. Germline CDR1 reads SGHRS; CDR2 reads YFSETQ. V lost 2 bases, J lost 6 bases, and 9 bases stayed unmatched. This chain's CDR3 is CASSFLGQEGSGELFF. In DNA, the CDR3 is TGCGCCAGCAGCTTTCTGGGACAGGAAGGATCCGGGGAGCTGTTTTTT.

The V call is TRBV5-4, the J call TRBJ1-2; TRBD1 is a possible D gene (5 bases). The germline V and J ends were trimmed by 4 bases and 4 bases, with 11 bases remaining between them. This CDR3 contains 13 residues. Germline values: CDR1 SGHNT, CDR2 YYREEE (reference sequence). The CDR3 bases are TGTGCCAGCAGCCCGGCCGGGGGCTATGGCTACACCTTC. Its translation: CASSPAGGYGYTF.

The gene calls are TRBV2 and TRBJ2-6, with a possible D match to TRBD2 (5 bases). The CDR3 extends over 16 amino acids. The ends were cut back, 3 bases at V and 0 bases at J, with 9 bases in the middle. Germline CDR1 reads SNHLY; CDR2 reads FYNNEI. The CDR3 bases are TGTGCCAGCAGTGAGGCGGGTTTCTCTGGGGCCAACGTCCTGACTTTC. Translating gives CASSEAGFSGANVLTF.

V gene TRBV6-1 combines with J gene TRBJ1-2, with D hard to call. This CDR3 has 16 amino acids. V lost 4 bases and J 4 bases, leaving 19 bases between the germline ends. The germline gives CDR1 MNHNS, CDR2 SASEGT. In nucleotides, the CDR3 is TGTGCCAGCAGTGCCGAGGCGAGAATCCCAAGCTATGGCTACACCTTC. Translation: CASSAEARIPSYGYTF.

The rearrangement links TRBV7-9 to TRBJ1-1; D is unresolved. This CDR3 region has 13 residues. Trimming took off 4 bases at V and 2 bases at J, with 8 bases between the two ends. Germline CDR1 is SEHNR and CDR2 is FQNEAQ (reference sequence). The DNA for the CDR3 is TGTGCCAGCAGCTCCCAGTTAAACACTGAAGCTTTCTTT. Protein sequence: CASSSQLNTEAFF.

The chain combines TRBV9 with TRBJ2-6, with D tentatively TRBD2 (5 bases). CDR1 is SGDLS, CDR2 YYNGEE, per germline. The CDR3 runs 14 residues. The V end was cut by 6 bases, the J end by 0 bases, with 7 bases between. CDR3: CASIRDSGANVLTF. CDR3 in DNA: TGTGCCAGCATCCGGGACTCTGGGGCCAACGTCCTGACTTTC.

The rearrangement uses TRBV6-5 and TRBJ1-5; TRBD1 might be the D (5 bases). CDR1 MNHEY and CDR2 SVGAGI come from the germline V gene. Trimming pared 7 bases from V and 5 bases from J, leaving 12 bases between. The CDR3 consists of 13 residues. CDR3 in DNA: TGTGCCAGCACCTTAGACAGCTATCAGCCCCAGCATTTT. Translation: CASTLDSYQPQHF.

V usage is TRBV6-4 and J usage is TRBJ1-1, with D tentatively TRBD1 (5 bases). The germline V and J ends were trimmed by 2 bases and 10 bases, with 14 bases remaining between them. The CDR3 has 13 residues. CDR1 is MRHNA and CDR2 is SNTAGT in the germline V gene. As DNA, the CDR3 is TGTGCCAGCAGTGACCAGCGGGGCCCGGGAGCTTTCTTT. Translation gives CASSDQRGPGAFF.

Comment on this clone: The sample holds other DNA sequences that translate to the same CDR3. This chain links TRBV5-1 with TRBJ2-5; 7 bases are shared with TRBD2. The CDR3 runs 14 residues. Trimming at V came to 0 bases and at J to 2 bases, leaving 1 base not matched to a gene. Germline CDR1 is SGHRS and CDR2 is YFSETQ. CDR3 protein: CASSLVGGQETQYF. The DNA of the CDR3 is TGCGCCAGCAGCTTGGTGGGGGGGCAAGAGACCCAGTACTTC.

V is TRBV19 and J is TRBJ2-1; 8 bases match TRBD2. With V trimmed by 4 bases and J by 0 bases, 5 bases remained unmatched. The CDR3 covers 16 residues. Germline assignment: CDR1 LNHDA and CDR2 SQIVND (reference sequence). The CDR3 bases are TGTGCCAGTAGTAAAAGCGGGAGACGCTCCTACAATGAGCAGTTCTTC. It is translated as CASSKSGRRSYNEQFF.

The CDR3 reads CASNPTSSTDTQYF. Written as DNA, the CDR3 is TGTGCCAGCAACCCGACTAGTAGCACAGATACGCAGTATTTT. The chain employs TRBV2 and TRBJ2-3; tentative D call: TRBD2 (6 bases). Germline-derived CDR1 and CDR2 are SNHLY and FYNNEI. Trimming stripped 7 bases from V and 0 bases from J, with 11 bases between. The CDR3 has 14 residues.

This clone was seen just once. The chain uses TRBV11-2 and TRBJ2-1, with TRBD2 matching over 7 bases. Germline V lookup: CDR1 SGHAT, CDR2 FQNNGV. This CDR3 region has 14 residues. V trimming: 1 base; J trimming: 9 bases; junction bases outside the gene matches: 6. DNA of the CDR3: TGTGCCAGCAGCTTAGTTTGGGAGGGAAGTGAGCAGTTCTTC. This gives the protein CASSLVWEGSEQFF.

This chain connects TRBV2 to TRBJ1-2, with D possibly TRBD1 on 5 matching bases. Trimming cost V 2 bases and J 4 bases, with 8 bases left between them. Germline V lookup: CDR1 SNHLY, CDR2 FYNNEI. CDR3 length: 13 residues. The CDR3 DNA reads TGTGCCAGCAGTGAACAGGGTATCTATGGCTACACCTTC. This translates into CASSEQGIYGYTF.